This T cell receptor (beta chain) appears in the sequencing data of a study of T cell changes during pregnancy in multiple sclerosis. V lost 11 bases and J lost 4, with 18 bases in between. CDR3 length equals 14 residues. CDR1 WNHNN and CDR2 SYGVQD come from the germline V gene (reference sequence). This clone has more than one count but fewer than ten. Libraries were prepared by immunoSEQ multiplex PCR; TCRdb keeps only in-frame clonotypes and omits some of them. The table records about 97,000 clones, more than 90% of them present only once. This chain links TRBV10-1 with TRBJ1-5, with unresolved D. The receptor was isolated from a female donor with multiple sclerosis, enrolled in a pregnancy study. Sequenced material: peripheral blood, taken in the second trimester of pregnancy. The CDR3 here is CAPPRGRWNQPQHF. The DNA for the CDR3 is TGCGCCCCACCCCGAGGTCGCTGGAATCAGCCCCAGCATTTT.